Below, 27 T cell receptor beta chains from the same sample are listed, as sequenced in a study of cytomegalovirus exposure and HLA in healthy donors. The table came from immunoSEQ multiplex PCR; TCRdb's copy has only in-frame clones and leaves some out. The table shows tens of thousands of clones, with roughly 90% occurring only once. Sequencing was done on a sample of PBMCs. The receptors originated from a woman aged 18-29 years in good health and CMV-seronegative.

The chain is built from TRBV7-3 and TRBJ1-1; D perhaps matches TRBD1 (6 bases). Germline CDR1 is SGHTA and CDR2 is FQGTGA. The CDR3 loop spans 13 amino acids. Trimming cost V 6 bases and J 1 base, with 9 bases left between them. The CDR3 loop is CASSLDRNTEAFF. CDR3 bases: TGTGCCAGCAGTTTGGACAGGAACACTGAAGCTTTCTTT.

The chain is built from TRBV7-2 and TRBJ1-2, with 12 positions matching TRBD1. The CDR3 totals 15 residues. The J segment lost 7 bases and the V segment lost 5 bases, leaving 8 bases of the junction unmatched. Germline CDR1 SGHTA, CDR2 FQGNSA. In nucleotides, the CDR3 is TGTGCCAGCAGCCTCATGGGACAGGGGGCGGGTGGCTACACCTTC. It is translated as CASSLMGQGAGGYTF.

The chain recombines TRBV6-1 with TRBJ2-3; 7 bases are a match to TRBD2. CDR3 length: 16 amino acids. Germline assignment: CDR1 MNHNS and CDR2 SASEGT. The junction had 6 bases not matched to a gene; V was cut back by 3 bases and J by 0 bases. CDR3 sequence reads: CASSEIGGGSTDTQYF. The CDR3 DNA is TGTGCCAGCAGTGAGATAGGCGGGGGAAGCACAGATACGCAGTATTTT.

V is TRBV21-1 and J is TRBJ2-7; TRBD2 reflects the table's D call only, with no check against the DNA. TRBV21-1 is shown as a pseudogene. The CDR3 is 13 amino acids. CDR3 protein: CASSNQREDEQYF. CDR3 coding DNA: TGTGCCAGCAGCAATCAGCGGGAGGACGAGCAGTACTTC.

This clone was found a few times. The rearrangement uses TRBV10-2 and TRBJ2-7; 11 bases agree with TRBD2. The trim removed 8 bases at V and 3 bases at J, leaving 12 bases unmatched. The germline V gene encodes CDR1 WSHSY and CDR2 SAAADI. The CDR3 loop spans 16 amino acids. CDR3 nucleotides: TGCGCCAGCCTCGGGACTAGCGGCATTGTCCGCTACGAGCAGTACTTC. The encoded protein is CASLGTSGIVRYEQYF.

Only a few counts were recorded for this clone. The chain links TRBV7-6 to TRBJ1-1, with D possibly TRBD1 on 6 matching bases. This CDR3 is 16 amino acids long. The V and J ends lost 6 bases and 5 bases respectively, with 22 bases between them. From germline, CDR1 is SGHVS and CDR2 FNYEAQ. The CDR3 protein is CASSNRRGGRRTEAFF. CDR3 nucleotides: TGTGCCAGCAGTAACAGAAGAGGGGGTAGAAGGACTGAAGCTTTCTTT. The entire variable domain, with the rest obtained from reference TRBV7-6 and TRBJ1-1, is as follows: GAGVSQSPRYKVTKRGQDVALRCDPISGHVSLYWYRQALGQGPEFLTYFNYEAQQDKSGLPNDRFSAERPEGSISTLTIQRTEQRDSAMYRCASSNRRGGRRTEAFFGQGTRLTVV.

V and J are TRBV9 and TRBJ2-3; 7 bases are a match to TRBD2. Germline values: CDR1 SGDLS, CDR2 YYNGEE. V gave up 3 bases and J gave up 0 bases; unmatched junction bases: 7. CDR3 length: 16 amino acids. The chain's CDR3 is CASSGGSGLSTDTQYF. The CDR3 bases are TGTGCCAGCAGCGGGGGTAGCGGGCTGAGCACAGATACGCAGTATTTT.

The CDR3 DNA reads as TGTGCCAGTAGGGCACATAGCACAGATACGCAGTATTTT. The encoded protein is CASRAHSTDTQYF. The gene calls are TRBV19 and TRBJ2-3; unclear D gene. V was pared by 6 bases and J by 0 bases, with 7 bases between. The germline CDR1 and CDR2 sequences are LNHDA and SQIVND (reference sequence). The CDR3 consists of 13 residues.

The rearrangement joins TRBV4-1 to TRBJ2-7, with TRBD2 identical over 9 bases. The CDR3 is made up of 16 amino acids. Losses at the gene ends were 1 base for V and 3 bases for J; bases not matched to a gene: 7. From germline, CDR1 is MGHRA and CDR2 YSYEKL. The CDR3 region is CASSQATAGGFYEQYF. CDR3 coding DNA: TGCGCCAGCAGCCAAGCGACTGCGGGAGGGTTCTACGAGCAGTACTTC.

The chain has TRBV5-6 and TRBJ2-7; 15 positions match TRBD2. V was pared by 4 bases and J by 7 bases, with 3 bases of the junction left unmatched. The length of the CDR3 is 14 residues. Germline CDR1 is SGHDT and CDR2 is YYEEEE. CDR3 nucleotide sequence: TGTGCCAGCAGCGAGGGACTAGCGGGGGGTGAGCAGTACTTC. This encodes CASSEGLAGGEQYF.

This clone was seen a few times. The V call is TRBV21-1, the J call TRBJ2-2; the table names TRBD2, a call not compared with the DNA. TRBV21-1 is deemed a pseudogene. There are 17 residues in the CDR3. CDR3 sequence (DNA): TGTGCCAGCAGCAGGCATAGGAGTATTGCGAACACCGGGGAGCTGTTTTTT. Protein: CASSRHRSIANTGELFF.

The rearrangement links TRBV6-6 to TRBJ2-7; tentatively, D is TRBD2 (6 bases). The CDR3 runs to 14 residues. V lost 0 bases and J 6 bases, leaving 12 bases between the germline ends. CDR1 MNHNY and CDR2 SVGAGI come from the germline V gene (reference sequence). CDR3 nucleotide sequence: TGTGCCAGCAGTTACTCCGTACTAGCATCCGAGCAGTACTTC. This translates into CASSYSVLASEQYF.

The gene calls are TRBV19 and TRBJ1-5; D unresolved. Germline V gene lookup returns CDR1 LNHDA and CDR2 SQIVND (reference sequence). The CDR3 has 15 amino acids. V shed 5 bases and J shed 0 bases, with 11 bases lying between them. CDR3: CASSLSKYSNQPQHF. DNA of the CDR3: TGTGCCAGTAGTCTAAGTAAGTATAGCAATCAGCCCCAGCATTTT.

This sequence joins TRBV6-1 and TRBJ2-3; 9 bases map to TRBD2. The CDR3 covers 14 residues. The junction had 8 bases not matched to a gene; V was cut back by 7 bases and J by 6 bases. Per germline, CDR1 MNHNS and CDR2 SASEGT. CDR3 protein: CASILTSGSDTQYF. CDR3 coding DNA: TGTGCCAGCATCCTGACTAGCGGTTCGGATACGCAGTATTTT.

The chain links TRBV7-6 to TRBJ1-1; maybe TRBD1 (6 bases). Germline V gene lookup returns CDR1 SGHVS and CDR2 FNYEAQ. The CDR3 has 13 amino acids. V shed 6 bases and J shed 7 bases, with 15 bases lying between them. The CDR3 nucleotides are TGTGCCAGCAGTCGCGACAGGAATTTTGAAGCTTTCTTT. This sequence encodes CASSRDRNFEAFF.

V usage is TRBV4-1 and J usage is TRBJ2-2, with D possibly matching TRBD1 (6 bases). The CDR3 totals 13 residues. Trimming removed 4 bases from V and 5 bases from J, with 8 bases in between. Germline V lookup: CDR1 MGHRA, CDR2 YSYEKL. CDR3 bases: TGCGCCAGCAGCCTGACAGGTACCGGGGAGCTGTTTTTT. This gives the protein CASSLTGTGELFF.

This chain connects TRBV7-8 to TRBJ1-5, with 9 bases matching TRBD1. The CDR3 covers 15 residues. V lost 8 bases and J lost 2; bases outside the gene matches: 7. Germline V gene lookup returns CDR1 SGHVS and CDR2 FQNEAQ. CDR3 nucleotide sequence: TGTGCCAGCTCCGAACAGGGGGCAGGCAATCAGCCCCAGCATTTT. Its protein product is CASSEQGAGNQPQHF.

The chain employs TRBV6-5 and TRBJ2-7; 9 bases line up with TRBD2. Germline CDR1 is MNHEY and CDR2 is SVGAGI. The CDR3 has 15 amino acids. V lost 7 bases, J lost 1 base, and 8 bases stayed unmatched. The chain's CDR3 is CASKKREASSYEQYF. CDR3 in DNA: TGTGCCAGCAAAAAGCGGGAGGCATCATCCTACGAGCAGTACTTC.

The chain recombines TRBV19 with TRBJ1-1, with TRBD1 identical over 8 bases. Germline-derived CDR1 and CDR2 are LNHDA and SQIVND (reference sequence). This CDR3 is 15 amino acids long. V dropped 3 bases and J dropped 1; count of bases not matched to a gene: 4. CDR3 DNA: TGTGCCAGTAGTATCCGGACAGGGACGAACACTGAAGCTTTCTTT. Translation: CASSIRTGTNTEAFF.

Only one count was recorded for this clone. The chain carries TRBV6-1 and TRBJ1-2; 10 nucleotides line up with TRBD1. The CDR3 has 14 residues. Germline V gene data show CDR1 as MNHNS and CDR2 as SASEGT. After removal of 9 bases from V and 6 bases from J, the junction contained 10 bases not matched to a gene. The CDR3 DNA reads as TGTGCCAGTTCGTCCGGGACAGGGGTCGATGGCTACACCTTC. Protein product: CASSSGTGVDGYTF.

The chain combines TRBV7-2 with TRBJ2-1, with 12 bases lining up with TRBD2. Trimming at V came to 8 bases and at J to 4 bases, leaving 9 bases not matched to a gene. The CDR3 runs 16 residues. The germline V gene encodes CDR1 SGHTA and CDR2 FQGNSA. Written as DNA, the CDR3 is TGTGCCAGCCTCCCAATGCTAGCGGGGGGGTACAATGAGCAGTTCTTC. Amino acid sequence: CASLPMLAGGYNEQFF.

The rearrangement uses TRBV5-4 and TRBJ2-7; 16 positions agree with TRBD2. After removal of 5 bases from V and 7 bases from J, the junction contained 6 bases not matched to a gene. Per germline, CDR1 SGHNT and CDR2 YYREEE (reference sequence). CDR3 length: 15 amino acids. Here the CDR3 DNA reads TGTGCCAGCAGAATTGGGACTAGCGGGAGGGGGGAGCAGTACTTC. Translated: CASRIGTSGRGEQYF.

CDR3 bases: TGTGCCAGCAGTTTGTACAGATCTGGCAATCAGCCCCAGCATTTT. This translates into CASSLYRSGNQPQHF. This sequence joins TRBV28 and TRBJ1-5; D is ambiguous. CDR1 MDHEN and CDR2 SYDVKM come from the germline V gene. The CDR3 totals 15 residues. Trimming shortened V by 3 bases and J by 2 bases, and 11 bases separated the two germline ends.

The chain uses TRBV5-1 and TRBJ2-7; 9 bases are a match to TRBD1. There are 16 residues in the CDR3. V was clipped by 4 bases and J by 5 bases; unmatched bases: 13. The germline CDR1 and CDR2 sequences are SGHRS and YFSETQ. CDR3 loop: CASSTNWGQGLNEQYF. CDR3 sequence (DNA): TGCGCCAGCAGCACGAATTGGGGACAGGGACTAAACGAGCAGTACTTC.

This clone was detected only once. The chain joins TRBV2 to TRBJ2-3; no clear D gene. The CDR3 sequence is 15 residues long. Trimming removed 7 bases at V and 0 bases at J, with 14 bases between. Germline V lookup: CDR1 SNHLY, CDR2 FYNNEI. The CDR3 spells CASTSDTTSTDTQYF. CDR3 sequence (DNA): TGTGCCAGCACCTCGGATACGACTAGCACAGATACGCAGTATTTT. Together with reference TRBV2 and TRBJ2-3, the CDR3 gives the full variable domain: EPEVTQTPSHQVTQMGQEVILRCVPISNHLYFYWYRQILGQKVEFLVSFYNNEISEKSEIFDDQFSVERPDGSNFTLKIRSTKLEDSAMYFCASTSDTTSTDTQYFGPGTRLTVL.

This chain connects TRBV5-1 to TRBJ2-7; the D is unclear. Germline V CDR1 and CDR2: SGHRS, YFSETQ. Trimming pared 0 bases from V and 4 bases from J, leaving 11 bases between. This CDR3 is built from 14 residues. Here the CDR3 DNA reads TGCGCCAGCAGCTTGGGACCTGCGGAGTACGAGCAGTACTTC. It yields the protein CASSLGPAEYEQYF.

V and J are TRBV20-1 and TRBJ2-7, with D maybe TRBD1 (5 bases). V lost 2 bases to trimming and J lost 3 bases, with 5 bases between them. This CDR3 contains 11 residues. The V gene's germline CDR1 is DFQATT and CDR2 SNEGSKA (reference sequence). CDR3 sequence reads: CSARRGYEQYF. As DNA, the CDR3 is TGCAGTGCTAGAAGGGGCTACGAGCAGTACTTC.